Listed here are 26 T cell receptor beta chains from one sample, sequenced in a study of vaccination and CD4 T cells after COVID-19. The study sequenced cultured CD4+ T cell DNA using the Oncomine TCR Beta short-read assay. TCRdb reprocessed the PCR reads with MiXCR, giving one entry per CDR3 protein. Here the sample spans roughly 19,000 distinct CDR3 sequences, over 50% being singletons. The antigens for these receptors are not known. Treatment meaning: roughly ten-day PBMC culture with coronavirus spike peptide pools or control peptides (ViraFEST assay). The material was CD4+ T cells from blood, cultured in vitro, obtained before SARS-CoV-2 vaccination. These receptors came from a human donor who had recovered from COVID-19.

This clonotype was counted once. The CDR3 here is CASSEADTEAFF. In DNA form, the CDR3 reads TGTGCCAGCAGTGAGGCCGACACTGAAGCTTTCTTT. This sequence joins TRBV6-1 and TRBJ1-1; D is unresolved. CDR1 and CDR2 (germline): MNHNS, SASEGT. The V and J ends lost 3 bases and 3 bases respectively, with 5 bases between them. The CDR3 totals 12 residues.

The rearrangement joins TRBV27 to TRBJ1-5; TRBD1 matches at 9 bases. The CDR3 is 15 residues long. CDR1 and CDR2 from the germline V gene are MNHEY and SMNVEV (reference sequence). The V gene end was trimmed by 9 bases and the J gene end by 5 bases; junction bases not matched to a gene: 11. CDR3 protein: CASMKGTGFDQPQHF. CDR3 sequence (DNA): TGTGCCAGTATGAAGGGGACAGGGTTTGATCAGCCCCAGCATTTT.

The J gene is TRBJ2-7, the V gene TRBV4-3; 9 bases match TRBD2. Germline loops: CDR1 LGHNA, CDR2 YSLEER. Trimming cost V 2 bases and J 7 bases; bases outside gene matches: 9. This CDR3 is built from 15 residues. CDR3 sequence (DNA): TGCGCCAGCAGCCAATCTTTTAGCGGGAGCCGGGAGCAGTACTTC. Amino acid sequence: CASSQSFSGSREQYF.

The chain carries TRBV20-1 and TRBJ2-2; 13 nucleotides agree with TRBD2. Germline V gene data show CDR1 as DFQATT and CDR2 as SNEGSKA (reference sequence). V was pared by 1 base and J by 5 bases, with 1 base of the junction left unmatched. CDR3 size: 15 residues. The CDR3 protein is CSARGGLAGTGELFF. The CDR3 region has the DNA TGCAGTGCTAGAGGGGGACTAGCGGGAACCGGGGAGCTGTTTTTT.

This clonotype was counted between two and nine times. The chain couples TRBV7-2 to TRBJ2-2, with 7 positions matching TRBD1. Germline CDR1 and CDR2: SGHTA and FQGNSA. CDR3 length equals 15 residues. With 7 bases clipped from V and 5 bases from J, the junction kept 10 bases outside the gene matches. The CDR3 DNA sequence: TGTGCCAGCATCACGGGACAGCCTACTACCGGGGAGCTGTTTTTT. Its protein is CASITGQPTTGELFF.

The table lists this clonotype with a few counts. The chain links TRBV6-1 to TRBJ1-2, with 9 positions matching TRBD1. CDR1 is MNHNS and CDR2 is SASEGT in the germline V gene. Losses at the gene ends were 11 bases for V and 2 bases for J; bases not matched to a gene: 6. This CDR3 spans 13 amino acids. CDR3: CAGGDRENYGYTF. The CDR3 region has the DNA TGTGCCGGCGGGGACAGGGAAAACTATGGCTACACCTTC.

The chain is built from TRBV20-1 and TRBJ2-5; D gene unclear. The CDR3 has 15 residues. Germline loops: CDR1 DFQATT, CDR2 SNEGSKA (reference sequence). The V gene lost 8 bases and the J gene lost 4 bases, with 23 bases spanning the gap. This CDR3 is CSPHALDPERETQYF. The CDR3 DNA is TGCAGTCCCCACGCGCTAGACCCCGAAAGAGAGACCCAGTACTTC.

The V call is TRBV5-1, the J call TRBJ1-5; tentative D call: TRBD1 (6 bases). V lost 4 bases to trimming and J lost 2 bases, with 13 bases between them. From germline, CDR1 is SGHRS and CDR2 YFSETQ. CDR3 length equals 15 residues. The CDR3 protein is CASSPGGGRNQPQHF. The CDR3 DNA reads TGCGCCAGCAGCCCAGGTGGGGGCCGCAATCAGCCCCAGCATTTT.

In DNA, the CDR3 is TGTGCCAGTTCAGGGACAGGGGGCGGATGGGGCACTGAAGCTTTCTTT. Amino acid sequence: CASSGTGGGWGTEAFF. V and J are TRBV19 and TRBJ1-1, with 12 positions matching TRBD1. CDR1 and CDR2 from the germline V gene are LNHDA and SQIVND (reference sequence). V lost 8 bases and J lost 4; bases outside the gene matches: 11. The CDR3 has 16 amino acids. The full variable domain, rest sourced from reference TRBV19 and TRBJ1-1, is DGGITQSPKYLFRKEGQNVTLSCEQNLNHDAMYWYRQDPGQGLRLIYYSQIVNDFQKGDIAEGYSVSREKKESFPLTVTSAQKNPTAFYLCASSGTGGGWGTEAFFGQGTRLTVV.

The table lists this clonotype with a few counts. The J gene is TRBJ1-6, the V gene TRBV12-3 or TRBV12-4; D call uncertain. V dropped 3 bases and J dropped 9 bases, with 18 bases sitting between them. CDR3 size: 16 residues. CDR3 in amino acids: CASSLEGSVLGSPLHF. For the CDR3, the DNA is TGTGCCAGCAGTTTGGAGGGTTCGGTCCTAGGTTCACCCCTCCACTTT.

This clonotype has more than one count but fewer than ten. The chain combines TRBV20-1 with TRBJ1-5; D is ambiguous. V was cut by 0 bases and J by 3 bases, with 6 bases left in between. Germline CDR1 reads DFQATT; CDR2 reads SNEGSKA (reference sequence). The CDR3 is 13 residues long. CDR3 region: CSAREQNNQPQHF. The CDR3, as DNA: TGCAGTGCTAGAGAGCAGAACAATCAGCCCCAGCATTTT.

The V and J genes are TRBV27 and TRBJ1-2, with D unclear. The CDR3 extends over 17 amino acids. The germline gives CDR1 MNHEY, CDR2 SMNVEV (reference sequence). Trimming stripped 2 bases from V and 0 bases from J, with 16 bases between. The CDR3 region is CASSLTRWDGTNYGYTF. For the CDR3, the DNA is TGTGCCAGCAGTTTAACCCGCTGGGATGGGACTAACTATGGCTACACCTTC.

The V and J genes are TRBV20-1 and TRBJ2-3, with 9 bases that match TRBD2. Germline CDR1 is DFQATT and CDR2 is SNEGSKA (reference sequence). The CDR3 is made up of 16 amino acids. J was trimmed by 0 bases and V by 2 bases; bases with no gene match: 6. The CDR3, as DNA: TGCAGTGCTAGAAGACAAGCGGGAGGCAGCACAGATACGCAGTATTTT. This translates into CSARRQAGGSTDTQYF.

This clonotype came up once. The genes are TRBV7-2 and TRBJ1-5, with 8 bases fitting TRBD1. Germline V gene data show CDR1 as SGHTA and CDR2 as FQGNSA. After removal of 3 bases from V and 5 bases from J, the junction contained 12 bases not matched to a gene. This CDR3 has 17 residues. CDR3 coding DNA: TGTGCCAGCAGCTTGTCGGTTTGGACAGGGCTTTATCAGCCCCAGCATTTT. It is translated as CASSLSVWTGLYQPQHF. The full variable domain, rest sourced from reference TRBV7-2 and TRBJ1-5, is GAGVSQSPSNKVTEKGKDVELRCDPISGHTALYWYRQSLGQGLEFLIYFQGNSAPDKSGLPSDRFSAERTGGSVSTLTIQRTQQEDSAVYLCASSLSVWTGLYQPQHFGDGTRLSIL.

The chain has TRBV20-1 and TRBJ2-3; 10 bases match TRBD2. The length of the CDR3 is 17 residues. Germline V lookup: CDR1 DFQATT, CDR2 SNEGSKA (reference sequence). The V segment lost 3 bases and the J segment 4 bases; nucleotides outside the gene matches: 13. Written as DNA, the CDR3 is TGCAGTGCTAGTCCCCCAGGGGGAGCGGGAGGGGCAGATACGCAGTATTTT. Its translation: CSASPPGGAGGADTQYF.

This clonotype was found once. The chain has TRBV28 and TRBJ1-1; tentative D call: TRBD1 (6 bases). This CDR3 has 17 amino acids. Trimming took off 1 base at V and 6 bases at J, with 21 bases between the two ends. The germline gives CDR1 MDHEN, CDR2 SYDVKM. CDR3 protein: CASSLYGRGRGRPEAFF. The CDR3 coding sequence is TGTGCCAGCAGTTTATACGGGCGGGGCAGGGGTAGGCCTGAAGCTTTCTTT.

The chain links TRBV20-1 to TRBJ1-6; D remains unclear. V was pared by 3 bases and J by 5 bases, with 8 bases between. Per germline, CDR1 DFQATT and CDR2 SNEGSKA (reference sequence). The CDR3 is 13 residues long. This CDR3 is CSARAHNNSPLHF. Here the CDR3 DNA reads TGCAGTGCTAGGGCTCACAATAATTCACCCCTCCACTTT.

The chain combines TRBV5-1 with TRBJ2-3, with 10 bases fitting TRBD2. V gave up 4 bases and J gave up 0 bases; unmatched junction bases: 8. Germline CDR1 SGHRS, CDR2 YFSETQ. This CDR3 comprises 17 residues. CDR3 residues: CASSPYLSGGSTDTQYF. The CDR3 coding sequence is TGCGCCAGCAGCCCCTACCTTAGCGGGGGGAGCACAGATACGCAGTATTTT.

V and J are TRBV19 and TRBJ1-1; D is undetermined. Germline V CDR1 and CDR2: LNHDA, SQIVND (reference sequence). The CDR3 covers 14 residues. Trimming pared 4 bases from V and 0 bases from J, leaving 9 bases between. CDR3 coding DNA: TGTGCCAGTAGTAGGCAGGCGATGAACACTGAAGCTTTCTTT. This codes for CASSRQAMNTEAFF.

The V gene is TRBV6-1, the J gene TRBJ2-1, with D unclear. The length of the CDR3 is 12 residues. Trimming stripped 5 bases from V and 8 bases from J, with 10 bases between. In germline, CDR1 is MNHNS, CDR2 SASEGT. This CDR3 is CASSPRVDEQFF. CDR3 in DNA: TGTGCCAGCAGTCCACGGGTGGATGAGCAGTTCTTC.

The genes are TRBV7-9 and TRBJ2-3; D is possibly TRBD1 or TRBD2 (5 bases each). Germline loops: CDR1 SEHNR, CDR2 FQNEAQ (reference sequence). The CDR3 covers 12 residues. The V and J ends lost 8 bases and 6 bases respectively, with 12 bases between them. The DNA for the CDR3 is TGTGCCAGCGCTCGGGGCGGGGATACGCAGTATTTT. Protein product: CASARGGDTQYF.

The chain couples TRBV6-1 to TRBJ2-7; 7 nucleotides match TRBD1. The CDR3 spans 13 residues. CDR1 and CDR2 (germline): MNHNS, SASEGT. Trimming cost V 7 bases and J 0 bases; bases outside gene matches: 3. The CDR3 spells CASKGTDSYEQYF. The CDR3 DNA sequence: TGTGCCAGCAAGGGGACAGACTCCTACGAGCAGTACTTC.

The rearrangement links TRBV2 to TRBJ2-7; D is possibly TRBD2 (6 bases). The germline gives CDR1 SNHLY, CDR2 FYNNEI. CDR3 length: 14 amino acids. V lost 0 bases and J 4 bases, leaving 10 bases between the germline ends. The CDR3 spells CASSEALRGYEQYF. The CDR3 DNA reads as TGTGCCAGCAGTGAAGCGCTTCGGGGGTACGAGCAGTACTTC.

This sequence joins TRBV7-9 and TRBJ2-7; D is tentatively TRBD1 or TRBD2 (5 bases each). V dropped 5 bases and J dropped 6 bases, with 17 bases sitting between them. The CDR3 has 14 amino acids. The germline V gene has CDR1 SEHNR and CDR2 FQNEAQ (reference sequence). The CDR3 DNA reads as TGTGCCAGCAGCCGGGACGGTGGACGGGGCGAGCAGTACTTC. Amino acids: CASSRDGGRGEQYF.

This clonotype was recorded once. The chain couples TRBV6-1 to TRBJ2-1; TRBD2 agrees at 7 bases. The CDR3 loop spans 14 amino acids. Germline assignment: CDR1 MNHNS and CDR2 SASEGT. With V trimmed by 5 bases and J by 0 bases, 1 base remained unmatched. The CDR3 DNA is TGTGCCAGCAGTCGCGGGGGCTCCTACAATGAGCAGTTCTTC. It codes for CASSRGGSYNEQFF.

CDR3 region: CASSLDPLFTDTQYF. In nucleotides, the CDR3 is TGTGCCAGCAGCTTAGACCCGTTATTCACAGATACGCAGTATTTT. The chain has TRBV7-2 and TRBJ2-3; the D is unclear. Germline loops: CDR1 SGHTA, CDR2 FQGNSA. The V gene lost 1 base and the J gene lost 2 bases, with 10 bases spanning the gap. The CDR3 totals 15 residues.